This T cell receptor (beta chain) was sequenced for a study of OX40 agonist ivuxolimab in advanced cancers. At the level of the study: Patients were given ivuxolimab, an antibody that agonizes OX40 (CD134). Whole-study findings and limits: More expanded clones were found, on average, in CD8+ than in CD4+ T cells. Blood T cells, both CD4+ and CD8+, expanded clonally by week 6 at 0.1 to 3.0 mg/kg.

This CDR3 has 16 amino acids. The V end was cut by 5 bases, the J end by 5 bases, with 19 bases between. Germline V gene data show CDR1 as SGHRS and CDR2 as YFSETQ. With regard to this clone: The antigen is not known.

Sequenced by immunoSEQ multiplex PCR; TCRdb stores in-frame clones only, minus some. The repertoire holds some 91,000 clones, with approximately 89% as singletons. This TCR was sampled from an adult with an advanced solid tumor such as melanoma, head and neck, liver or kidney cancer. Sample: CD4+ or CD8+ T cells sorted from blood, taken in a trial of the OX40 agonist ivuxolimab. This chain links TRBV5-1 with TRBJ1-4; D is possibly TRBD1 (5 bases). CDR3 DNA: TGCGCCAGCAGAGCTACTCCGGGACTGACAAATGAAAAACTGTTTTTT. This codes for CASRATPGLTNEKLFF.